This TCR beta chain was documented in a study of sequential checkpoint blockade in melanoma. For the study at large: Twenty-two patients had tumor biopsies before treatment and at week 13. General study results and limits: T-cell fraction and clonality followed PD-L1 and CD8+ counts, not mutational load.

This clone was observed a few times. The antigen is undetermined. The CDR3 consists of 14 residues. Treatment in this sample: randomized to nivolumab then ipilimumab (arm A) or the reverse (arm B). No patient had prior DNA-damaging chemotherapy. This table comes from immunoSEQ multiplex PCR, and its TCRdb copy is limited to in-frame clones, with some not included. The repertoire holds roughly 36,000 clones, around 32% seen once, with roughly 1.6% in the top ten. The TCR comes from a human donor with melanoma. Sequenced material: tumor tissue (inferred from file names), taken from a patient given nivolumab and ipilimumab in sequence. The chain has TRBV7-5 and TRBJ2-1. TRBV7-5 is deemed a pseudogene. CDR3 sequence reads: CASSPQADYNEQFF. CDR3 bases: TGTGCCAGCAGCCCTCAGGCGGACTACAATGAGCAGTTCTTC.